The 10 T cell receptor beta chains in this list originate from one sample, sequenced in a study of human T cells and chemical hapten exposure. Time point meaning: healthy volunteer bleed at 6 weeks. The total RNA was obtained from whole blood that was not fractionated. Via MiXCR, TCRdb re-called the RACE reads, giving one row per CDR3 protein. The sample has some 65,000 distinct CDR3 sequences, around 6.1% seen once; the top ten hold 3.4%. The sample taken for sequencing was whole blood. These receptors originate from a female donor in good health. Some clones in this sample may be carry-over from other donors' samples.

This clonotype has ten or more counts. The V and J genes are TRBV20-1 and TRBJ1-3; a possible D gene is TRBD1 (5 bases). Germline loops: CDR1 DFQATT, CDR2 SNEGSKA (reference sequence). V was clipped by 6 bases and J by 4 bases, with 16 bases between them. The CDR3 length is 14 residues. CDR3 sequence reads: CSATDGGSGNTIYF. CDR3 bases: TGCAGTGCCACGGACGGGGGTAGCGGAAACACCATATATTTT.

This clonotype occurred many times. The genes are TRBV9 and TRBJ2-3, with 8 bases lining up with TRBD2. Germline V gives CDR1 SGDLS, CDR2 YYNGEE. The CDR3 length is 16 residues. V lost 1 base to trimming and J lost 3 bases; unmatched junction nucleotides: 7. The CDR3 reads CASSVTSGLWTDTQYF. CDR3 bases: TGTGCCAGCAGCGTAACTAGCGGTTTGTGGACAGATACGCAGTATTTT.

This clonotype was seen ten or more times. The V call is TRBV14, the J call TRBJ1-4, with D possibly TRBD1 on 5 matching bases. The CDR3 is made up of 16 amino acids. V lost 0 bases and J 4 bases, leaving 12 bases between the germline ends. Germline CDR1 SGHDN, CDR2 FVKESK. The CDR3 protein is CASSQDSGDDNEKLFF. The CDR3 DNA reads TGTGCCAGCAGCCAAGATTCGGGGGACGATAATGAAAAACTGTTTTTT.

This clonotype was detected ten times or more. This chain joins TRBV7-9 and TRBJ1-1; 7 bases line up with TRBD1. J gave up 6 bases and V 3 bases, and 10 bases lay outside the gene matches. CDR1 and CDR2 (germline): SEHNR, FQNEAQ (reference sequence). This CDR3 contains 15 residues. The CDR3 is CASSFLGRGWSEAFF. CDR3 DNA sequence: TGTGCCAGCAGCTTCCTTGGCAGGGGGTGGTCTGAAGCTTTCTTT. The full variable domain, completed using reference TRBV7-9 and TRBJ1-1, is DTGVSQNPRHKITKRGQNVTFRCDPISEHNRLYWYRQTLGQGPEFLTYFQNEAQLEKSRLLSDRFSAERPKGSFSTLEIQRTEQGDSAMYLCASSFLGRGWSEAFFGQGTRLTVV.

The gene calls are TRBV27 and TRBJ2-5; 12 bases are a match to TRBD2. Germline V lookup: CDR1 MNHEY, CDR2 SMNVEV (reference sequence). With 4 bases clipped from V and 5 bases from J, the junction kept 11 bases outside the gene matches. CDR3 length: 17 amino acids. In DNA, the CDR3 is TGTGCCAGCAGTTCCCTCCCTACTAGCGGGAGGCGGGAGACCCAGTACTTC. This encodes CASSSLPTSGRRETQYF.

This clonotype was counted many times. The rearrangement links TRBV18 to TRBJ2-4; D is unresolved. CDR1 and CDR2 from the germline V gene are KGHSH and LQKENI. This CDR3 has 16 residues. V gave up 0 bases and J gave up 0 bases, with 9 bases separating them. CDR3: CASSPPGTIAKNIQYF. The CDR3 DNA reads TGTGCCAGCTCACCACCAGGAACCATAGCCAAAAACATTCAGTACTTC. The variable domain in full, completed from reference TRBV18 and TRBJ2-4, reads NAGVMQNPRHLVRRRGQEARLRCSPMKGHSHVYWYRQLPEEGLKFMVYLQKENIIDESGMPKERFSAEFPKEGPSILRIQQVVRGDSAAYFCASSPPGTIAKNIQYFGAGTRLSVL.

This clonotype was counted ten times or more. This chain connects TRBV20-1 to TRBJ1-1, with D possibly being TRBD1 (5 bases). CDR1 is DFQATT, CDR2 SNEGSKA, per germline (reference sequence). The V end lost 1 base, the J end lost 2 bases, and 11 bases lay between the germline ends. The CDR3 totals 14 residues. In DNA, the CDR3 is TGCAGTGCTAGAGGTGGGGCTCCTAACACTGAAGCTTTCTTT. It codes for CSARGGAPNTEAFF.

In its sample, this clonotype was seen many times. This chain connects TRBV20-1 to TRBJ1-1, with unresolved D. V was trimmed by 5 bases and J by 12 bases, leaving 22 bases between them. The CDR3 length is 13 residues. Germline lookup yields CDR1 DFQATT and CDR2 SNEGSKA (reference sequence). The CDR3 DNA reads as TGCAGTGCTGGACCCCACCGCGGGGAAAAGCCTTTCTTT. Protein: CSAGPHRGEKPFF.

This clonotype has at least ten counts. V is TRBV4-1 and J is TRBJ2-3; 12 bases agree with TRBD2. The V gene's germline CDR1 is MGHRA and CDR2 YSYEKL. CDR3 length equals 15 residues. Trimming removed 1 base from V and 5 bases from J; junction bases left unmatched: 1. The CDR3 bases are TGCGCCAGCAGCCAAGGACTAGCGGGAGTAGATACGCAGTATTTT. This translates into CASSQGLAGVDTQYF.

This clonotype was recorded at least ten times. The V gene is TRBV29-1, the J gene TRBJ2-1; 7 positions agree with TRBD2. The CDR3 is 13 residues long. Germline assignment: CDR1 SQVTM and CDR2 ANQGSEA. V shed 8 bases and J 6 bases; nucleotides not matched to a gene: 10. The CDR3 protein is CSSNGGGANEQFF. Written as DNA, the CDR3 is TGCAGCTCAAATGGGGGAGGGGCCAATGAGCAGTTCTTC.